Below, 14 T cell receptor beta chains from the same sample are listed, as sequenced in a study of blood T cells in healthy people across ages. A J-beta primer mix and a sample-barcoded 5' primer were used in a second PCR of roughly 7 to 12 cycles. TCRdb reprocessed the 5' RACE reads with MiXCR, giving one entry per CDR3 protein. The sample has some 1.5 million distinct CDR3 sequences; 28% are singletons. Material: blood. These receptors came from a woman in her twenties or thirties in good health.

In this sample, this clonotype turned up many times. The chain links TRBV28 to TRBJ2-7; D perhaps matches TRBD2 (5 bases). This CDR3 comprises 15 residues. The V gene lost 5 bases and the J gene lost 3 bases, with 17 bases spanning the gap. Germline V CDR1 and CDR2: MDHEN, SYDVKM. CDR3 loop: CASSRPYEGSYEQYF. The CDR3 DNA sequence: TGTGCCAGCAGTCGACCCTACGAAGGGAGCTACGAGCAGTACTTC.

About this clonotype: A much more abundant neighbour one base away suggests this may be a read error. The V call is TRBV29-1, the J call TRBJ2-1, with TRBD1 as a possible D gene (6 bases). The J call may be wrong; the DNA end is better matched by TRBJ2-7. Germline V lookup: CDR1 SQVTM, CDR2 ANQGSEA. This CDR3 spans 13 amino acids. In DNA, the CDR3 is TGCAGCGTTGAAGATCGCTGGGACAATGAGCAGTACTTC. It is translated as CSVEDRWDNEQYF.

This chain connects TRBV16 to TRBJ2-7, with D perhaps given as TRBD1 or TRBD2 (5 bases each). In germline, CDR1 is KGHSY, CDR2 FQNENV. This CDR3 is built from 15 residues. V was shortened by 3 bases and J by 1 base, with 13 bases between the two germline ends. The CDR3 region is CASSQTGAGSYEQYF. The CDR3 DNA reads as TGTGCCAGCAGCCAGACCGGGGCGGGTTCCTACGAGCAGTACTTC.

This chain connects TRBV12-3 or TRBV12-4 to TRBJ1-1; the match to TRBD1 covers 7 bases. After removal of 6 bases from V and 5 bases from J, the junction contained 6 bases not matched to a gene. This CDR3 is built from 13 residues. The CDR3 protein is CASSPHRGTEAFF. For the CDR3, the DNA is TGTGCCAGCAGCCCCCACAGGGGAACTGAAGCTTTCTTT.

This clonotype has a handful of counts. J is TRBJ2-7 and V is TRBV7-8; D is uncertain. Germline V lookup: CDR1 SGHVS, CDR2 FQNEAQ. Trimming stripped 2 bases from V and 3 bases from J, with 17 bases between. The CDR3 has 16 residues. The CDR3 DNA reads as TGTGCCAGCAGCTTAAGGGTTCAGAGGACCAACTACGAGCAGTACTTC. It encodes CASSLRVQRTNYEQYF.

This chain joins TRBV29-1 and TRBJ2-1; 10 bases are shared with TRBD2. The CDR3 sequence is 14 residues long. The germline gives CDR1 SQVTM, CDR2 ANQGSEA. The V and J ends lost 6 bases and 9 bases, in that order; junction bases with no gene match: 11. CDR3: CSVLLAGKGGEQFF. CDR3 in DNA: TGCAGCGTGCTACTAGCGGGAAAAGGGGGTGAGCAGTTCTTC.

The chain employs TRBV9 and TRBJ2-1, with TRBD2 matching over 9 bases. The CDR3 is made up of 16 amino acids. With 1 base clipped from V and 6 bases from J, the junction kept 8 bases outside the gene matches. Germline V lookup: CDR1 SGDLS, CDR2 YYNGEE. The CDR3 DNA is TGTGCCAGCAGCGTAAGGAGCCTAGCGGGATCCAATGAGCAGTTCTTC. It is translated as CASSVRSLAGSNEQFF.

This clonotype was seen only a few times. This chain's CDR3 is CASSFGDSTGELFF. Here the CDR3 DNA reads TGTGCCAGCAGTTTTGGGGACAGCACCGGGGAGCTGTTTTTT. This chain joins TRBV12-3 or TRBV12-4 and TRBJ2-2; 7 bases are a match to TRBD1. The CDR3 length is 14 residues. After removal of 3 bases from V and 4 bases from J, the junction contained 2 bases not matched to a gene.

In the case of this clonotype: A read error may account for a junction end that differs from germline. The chain couples TRBV10-3 to TRBJ2-5; possibly TRBD2 for D (6 bases). Germline lookup yields CDR1 ENHRY and CDR2 SYGVKD. CDR3 length: 14 amino acids. The CDR3 nucleotides are TGTACCATCAGTTCCGGGACTTCACAAGAGACCCAGTACTTC. It translates to CTISSGTSQETQYF.

The chain recombines TRBV29-1 with TRBJ2-1; 8 nucleotides align to TRBD1. The V segment lost 7 bases and the J segment 13 bases; nucleotides outside the gene matches: 9. The length of the CDR3 is 11 residues. Germline assignment: CDR1 SQVTM and CDR2 ANQGSEA. The CDR3 protein is CSGGQGTSQFF. CDR3 in DNA: TGCAGCGGCGGACAGGGAACTTCCCAGTTCTTC.

This chain uses TRBV10-3 with TRBJ2-3; TRBD2 matches at 14 bases. The CDR3 sequence is 15 residues long. Per germline, CDR1 ENHRY and CDR2 SYGVKD. The V gene end was trimmed by 4 bases and the J gene end by 6 bases; junction bases not matched to a gene: 3. CDR3 in amino acids: CAISGGTSGSDTQYF. CDR3 in DNA: TGTGCCATCAGTGGAGGGACTAGCGGGAGCGATACGCAGTATTTT.

The chain links TRBV20-1 to TRBJ2-1; D might be TRBD2 (7 bases). The CDR3 is 15 residues long. CDR1 and CDR2 (germline): DFQATT, SNEGSKA (reference sequence). Deletions cut 1 base from V and 8 bases from J, with 18 bases between. CDR3 bases: TGCAGTGCTAGAGGTTTCGCGGGGGCCTCGGATGAGCAGTTCTTC. Translating gives CSARGFAGASDEQFF.

This clonotype was picked up a small number of times. The V and J genes are TRBV7-2 and TRBJ2-2, with D perhaps matching TRBD2 (6 bases). V was trimmed by 5 bases and J by 0 bases, leaving 10 bases between them. Germline lookup yields CDR1 SGHTA and CDR2 FQGNSA. CDR3 size: 15 residues. The CDR3 nucleotides read TGTGCCAGCAGCCCTCAGCGGGCGAACACCGGGGAGCTGTTTTTT. It yields the protein CASSPQRANTGELFF.

This clonotype was recorded only once. The genes are TRBV5-1 and TRBJ2-7; tentative D call: TRBD2 (7 bases). The length of the CDR3 is 14 residues. Germline CDR1 and CDR2: SGHRS and YFSETQ. V lost 4 bases to trimming and J lost 7 bases, with 18 bases between them. Here the CDR3 reads CASSPGAGENEQYF. In DNA form, the CDR3 reads TGCGCCAGCAGCCCGGGGGCGGGAGAGAATGAGCAGTACTTC.